The sequence of this TCR beta chain was determined in a study of CXCR3-negative and CXCR3-positive naive CD8 T cells. Findings of the study overall: Similarly elevated diversity marked both naive subsets, with memory CD8+ cells showing far lower diversity. Comparison of naive CXCR3-negative and CXCR3-positive cells revealed similar TRBV-TRBJ usage, while memory cells differed.

It was by 5' RACE with UMI labels that the TRB cDNA libraries were prepared. TCRdb reprocessed the 5' RACE reads, keeping one entry per CDR3 protein, no DNA. In all, the sample yields about 57,000 distinct CDR3 sequences. Every individual CD8+ T cell subset underwent sorting in triplicate at 270,000 or so cells apiece. Germline V gene sequence: CDR1 GTSNPN, CDR2 SVGIG (reference sequence). CDR3 length equals 13 residues. Comments on this clonotype: Its specificity is not known.

The sequenced material came from memory CD8+ T cells from blood. V gene TRBV30 combines with J gene TRBJ1-5. This receptor was obtained from a human donor in good health. Some clones in this sample may be carry-over from other donors' samples. The CDR3 spells CAWSVEGNQPQHF. The full variable domain, its missing parts supplied by reference TRBV30 and TRBJ1-5, is SQTIHQWPATLVQPVGSPLSLECTVEGTSNPNLYWYRQAAGRGLQLLFYSVGIGQISSEVPQNLSASRPQDRQFILSSKKLLLSDSGFYLCAWSVEGNQPQHFGDGTRLSIL.